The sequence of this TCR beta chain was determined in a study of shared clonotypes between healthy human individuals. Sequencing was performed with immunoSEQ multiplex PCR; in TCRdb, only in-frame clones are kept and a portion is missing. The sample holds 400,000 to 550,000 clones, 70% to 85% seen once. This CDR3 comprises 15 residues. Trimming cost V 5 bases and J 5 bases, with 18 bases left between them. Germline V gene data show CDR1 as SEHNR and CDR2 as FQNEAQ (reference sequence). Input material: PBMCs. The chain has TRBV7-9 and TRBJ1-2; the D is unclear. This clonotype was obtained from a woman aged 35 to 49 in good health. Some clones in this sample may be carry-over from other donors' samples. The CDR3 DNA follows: TGTGCCAGCAGCCGGGAGTCTTATGGGTCTTATGGCTACACCTTC. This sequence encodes CASSRESYGSYGYTF.